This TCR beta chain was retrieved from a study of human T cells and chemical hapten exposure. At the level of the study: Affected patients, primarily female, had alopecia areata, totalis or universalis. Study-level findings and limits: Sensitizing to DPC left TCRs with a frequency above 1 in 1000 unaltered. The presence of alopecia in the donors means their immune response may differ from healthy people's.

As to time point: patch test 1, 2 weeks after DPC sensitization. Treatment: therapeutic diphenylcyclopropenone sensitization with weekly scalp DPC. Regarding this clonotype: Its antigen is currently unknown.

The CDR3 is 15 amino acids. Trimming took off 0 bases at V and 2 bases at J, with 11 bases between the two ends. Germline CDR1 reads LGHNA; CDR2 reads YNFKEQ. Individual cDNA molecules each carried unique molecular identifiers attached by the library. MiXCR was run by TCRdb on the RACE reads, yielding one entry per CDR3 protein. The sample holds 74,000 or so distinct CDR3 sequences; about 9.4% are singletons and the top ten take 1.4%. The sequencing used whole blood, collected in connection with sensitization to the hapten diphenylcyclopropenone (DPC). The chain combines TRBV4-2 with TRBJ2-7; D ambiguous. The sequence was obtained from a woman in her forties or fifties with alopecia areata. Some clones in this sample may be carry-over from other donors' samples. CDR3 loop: CASSQDSRQPYEQYF. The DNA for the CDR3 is TGTGCCAGCAGCCAAGATTCGCGCCAGCCCTACGAGCAGTACTTC.